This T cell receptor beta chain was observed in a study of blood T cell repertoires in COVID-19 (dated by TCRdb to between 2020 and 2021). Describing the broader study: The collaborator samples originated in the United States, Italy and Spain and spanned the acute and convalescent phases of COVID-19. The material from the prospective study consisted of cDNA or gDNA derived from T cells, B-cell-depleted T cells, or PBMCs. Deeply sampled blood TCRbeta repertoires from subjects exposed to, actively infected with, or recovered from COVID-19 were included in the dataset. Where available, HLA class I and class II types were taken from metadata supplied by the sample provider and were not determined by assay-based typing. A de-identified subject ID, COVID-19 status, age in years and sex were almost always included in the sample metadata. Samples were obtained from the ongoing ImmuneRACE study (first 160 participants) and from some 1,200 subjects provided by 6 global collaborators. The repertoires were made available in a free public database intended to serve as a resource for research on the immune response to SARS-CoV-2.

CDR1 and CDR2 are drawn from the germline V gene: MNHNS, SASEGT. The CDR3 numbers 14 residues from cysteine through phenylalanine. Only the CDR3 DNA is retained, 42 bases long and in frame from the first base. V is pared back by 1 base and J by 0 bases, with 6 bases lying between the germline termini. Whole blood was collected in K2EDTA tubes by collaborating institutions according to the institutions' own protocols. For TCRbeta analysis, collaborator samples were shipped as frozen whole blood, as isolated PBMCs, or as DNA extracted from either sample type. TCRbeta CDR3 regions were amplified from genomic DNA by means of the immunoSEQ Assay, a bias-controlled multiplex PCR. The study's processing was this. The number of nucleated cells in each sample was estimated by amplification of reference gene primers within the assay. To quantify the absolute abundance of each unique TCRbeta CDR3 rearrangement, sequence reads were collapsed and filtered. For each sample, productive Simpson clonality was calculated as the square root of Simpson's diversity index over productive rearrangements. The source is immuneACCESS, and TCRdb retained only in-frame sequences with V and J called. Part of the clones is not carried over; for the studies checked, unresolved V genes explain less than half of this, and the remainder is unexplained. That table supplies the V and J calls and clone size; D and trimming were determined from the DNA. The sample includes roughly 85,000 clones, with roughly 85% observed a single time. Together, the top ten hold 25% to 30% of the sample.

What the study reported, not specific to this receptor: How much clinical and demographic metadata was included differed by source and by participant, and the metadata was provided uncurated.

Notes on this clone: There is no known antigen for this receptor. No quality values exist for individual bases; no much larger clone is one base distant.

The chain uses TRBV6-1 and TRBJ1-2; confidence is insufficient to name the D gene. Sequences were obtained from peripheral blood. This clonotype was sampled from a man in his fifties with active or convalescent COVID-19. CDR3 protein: CASSEGSANYGYTF. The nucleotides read TGTGCCAGCAGTGAAGGATCAGCTAACTATGGCTACACCTTC.